The source of this T cell receptor beta chain is a study of neurological immune-mediated disorders. The V segment lost 6 bases and the J segment 0 bases; nucleotides outside the gene matches: 5. Germline values: CDR1 DFQATT, CDR2 SNEGSKA (reference sequence). The CDR3 loop spans 15 amino acids. MiXCR, run by TCRdb on the 5' RACE reads, gives a single entry per CDR3 protein. The data hold tens of thousands of distinct CDR3 sequences, with about 12% observed a single time. This clonotype was observed at least ten times. Time point denoted: longitudinal time-point 2. The sample was PBMCs. The chain joins TRBV20-1 to TRBJ1-4, with 9 bases fitting TRBD1. The TCR was taken from a female donor with HTLV-1-associated myelopathy (HAM/TSP). The CDR3 DNA is TGCAGTGCGGGGGGACAGGGAACAACTAATGAAAAACTGTTTTTT. Amino acid sequence: CSAGGQGTTNEKLFF.